Listed below are T cell receptor beta chains from one sample, sequenced in a study of cytomegalovirus exposure and HLA in healthy donors. Assay used: immunoSEQ multiplex PCR; TCRdb lists only in-frame clones, some missing. This sample has roughly 100,000 clones; 65% to 80% occur once, and the top ten carry 7% to 9%. The specimen was PBMCs. The receptors originated from a man aged 40-50 years in good health and CMV-seropositive. The CDR3 runs from the conserved cysteine through the conserved F or W. A D gene is named only where the DNA matches it firmly. Not all rows give a size; the values are once, few, many and, for expanded clones, a class.

v_gene: TRBV29-1; j_gene: TRBJ2-1; abundance: -; d_gene: TRBD2; CDR3nt: TGCAGCGTTAGCGGGAATATACCGGGCGATGAGCAGTTCTTC; CDR3aa: CSVSGNIPGDEQFF
v_gene: TRBV10-1; j_gene: TRBJ2-1; abundance: -; d_gene: TRBD2; CDR3nt: TGCGCCAGCAGCGGGACTAGCGGGAGTAATTACAATGAGCAGTTCTTC; CDR3aa: CASSGTSGSNYNEQFF
v_gene: TRBV2; j_gene: TRBJ2-7; abundance: -; d_gene: -; CDR3nt: TGTGCCAGCAGGAGAGAGTTCGGTGAGCAGTACTTC; CDR3aa: CASRREFGEQYF
v_gene: TRBV27; j_gene: TRBJ1-2; abundance: once; d_gene: -; CDR3nt: TGTGCCAGCAGTTTCAGGGGCGATCCTGGCTACACCTTC; CDR3aa: CASSFRGDPGYTF
v_gene: TRBV28; j_gene: TRBJ2-7; abundance: -; d_gene: -; CDR3nt: TGTGCCAGCAAGGGCGGGGACGAGCAGTACTTC; CDR3aa: CASKGGDEQYF
v_gene: TRBV5-6; j_gene: TRBJ1-2; abundance: -; d_gene: TRBD1; CDR3nt: TGTGCCAGCACCCTACAGGGGGACTATGGCTACACCTTC; CDR3aa: CASTLQGDYGYTF
v_gene: TRBV6-5; j_gene: TRBJ1-2; abundance: -; d_gene: TRBD1; CDR3nt: TGTGCCACCCACAGGGGAGCTAACTATGGCTACACCTTC; CDR3aa: CATHRGANYGYTF
v_gene: TRBV7-2; j_gene: TRBJ2-7; abundance: -; d_gene: -; CDR3nt: TGTGCCAGCAGCTTCGGACAGTTCTACGAGCAGTACTTC; CDR3aa: CASSFGQFYEQYF
v_gene: TRBV2; j_gene: TRBJ1-1; abundance: few; d_gene: TRBD1; CDR3nt: TGTGCCAGCAGGAGGGACAGCTCATTCACTGAAGCTTTCTTT; CDR3aa: CASRRDSSFTEAFF
v_gene: TRBV7-9; j_gene: TRBJ2-1; abundance: -; d_gene: -; CDR3nt: TGTGCCAGCAGCTTAGGAGGCCGAGGGAGCTCCTACAATGAGCAGTTCTTC; CDR3aa: CASSLGGRGSSYNEQFF
v_gene: TRBV4-1; j_gene: TRBJ2-7; abundance: -; d_gene: TRBD2; CDR3nt: TGCGCCAGCAGCAACCGACTAGCGGGCACCTACGAGCAGTACTTC; CDR3aa: CASSNRLAGTYEQYF
v_gene: TRBV5-1; j_gene: TRBJ2-2; abundance: -; d_gene: -; CDR3nt: TGCGCCAGCAGCCTACTCCAGGGGAGAGACACCGGGGAGCTGTTTTTT; CDR3aa: CASSLLQGRDTGELFF
v_gene: TRBV5-6; j_gene: TRBJ2-3; abundance: -; d_gene: TRBD1; CDR3nt: TGTGCCAGCAGCCTGGGACAGGAACTCACAGATACGCAGTATTTT; CDR3aa: CASSLGQELTDTQYF
v_gene: TRBV13; j_gene: TRBJ2-7; abundance: -; d_gene: TRBD2; CDR3nt: TGTGCCAGCCTACAAGCGGGGGGCTACGAGCAGTACTTC; CDR3aa: CASLQAGGYEQYF
v_gene: TRBV5-6; j_gene: TRBJ2-6; abundance: -; d_gene: -; CDR3nt: TGTGCCAGCAGCTTCGAGTATGACACCCCTCTCTCTGGGGCCAACGTCCTGACTTTC; CDR3aa: CASSFEYDTPLSGANVLTF
v_gene: TRBV7-8; j_gene: TRBJ2-7; abundance: -; d_gene: -; CDR3nt: TGTGCCAGCAGCCTGGGAGGGGGGGGGTCAGGCGAGCAGTACTTC; CDR3aa: CASSLGGGGSGEQYF
v_gene: TRBV9; j_gene: TRBJ2-2; abundance: -; d_gene: -; CDR3nt: TGTGCCAGCAGCGTTTCGAGCGGGTCGAACACCGGGGAGCTGTTTTTT; CDR3aa: CASSVSSGSNTGELFF
v_gene: TRBV18; j_gene: TRBJ2-7; abundance: -; d_gene: TRBD1; CDR3nt: TGTGCCAGCTCCCCCCCGGCAGGGGGCTACGAGCAGTACTTC; CDR3aa: CASSPPAGGYEQYF
v_gene: TRBV28; j_gene: TRBJ2-7; abundance: few; d_gene: TRBD1; CDR3nt: TGTGCCAGCAGTTTAACAGGGGGATACGAGCAGTACTTC; CDR3aa: CASSLTGGYEQYF
v_gene: TRBV29-1; j_gene: TRBJ1-2; abundance: -; d_gene: -; CDR3nt: TGCAGCGTTGGGGGGTTGGCGCGGGGAAGGGGTGGCTACACCTTC; CDR3aa: CSVGGLARGRGGYTF
v_gene: TRBV19; j_gene: TRBJ2-4; abundance: -; d_gene: TRBD1; CDR3nt: TGTGCCAGTAGTGCTAACAGGGGGCGGGGGGCCAAAAACATTCAGTACTTC; CDR3aa: CASSANRGRGAKNIQYF
v_gene: TRBV28; j_gene: TRBJ2-2; abundance: -; d_gene: -; CDR3nt: TGTGCCAGCAGTTCAACGAACACCGGGGAGCTGTTTTTT; CDR3aa: CASSSTNTGELFF
v_gene: TRBV4-1; j_gene: TRBJ2-5; abundance: -; d_gene: TRBD2; CDR3nt: TGCGCCAGCAGCCAAGGCCTAGCGGGGCAAGAGACCCAGTACTTC; CDR3aa: CASSQGLAGQETQYF
v_gene: TRBV2; j_gene: TRBJ2-7; abundance: -; d_gene: -; CDR3nt: TGTGCCAGCAGCAATACAGGGTCCCACGAGCAGTACTTC; CDR3aa: CASSNTGSHEQYF
v_gene: TRBV10-1; j_gene: TRBJ1-6; abundance: -; d_gene: -; CDR3nt: TGCGCCAGCAGTCTACAGGGAAAGAATTCACCCCTCCACTTT; CDR3aa: CASSLQGKNSPLHF
v_gene: TRBV5-1; j_gene: TRBJ1-5; abundance: -; d_gene: TRBD1; CDR3nt: TGCGCCAGCAGTTTGACAGGGGAGAGTCAGCCCCAGCATTTT; CDR3aa: CASSLTGESQPQHF
v_gene: TRBV4-3; j_gene: TRBJ2-1; abundance: once; d_gene: -; CDR3nt: TGCGCCAGCAGCCTACAAACCGGGACTTCCTCCCCCCATGAGCAGTTCTTC; CDR3aa: CASSLQTGTSSPHEQFF
v_gene: TRBV2; j_gene: TRBJ2-7; abundance: -; d_gene: -; CDR3nt: TGTGCCAGCAGTGGGGGCGTGAAGCAGGCTGGCGAGCAGTACTTC; CDR3aa: CASSGGVKQAGEQYF